The 22 T cell receptor beta chains presented below share a single source sample, sequenced in a study of blood T cell repertoires in COVID-19. Assay: immunoSEQ multiplex PCR; the TCRdb copy retains only in-frame clones and omits some. The sample consists of 53,000 or so clones, roughly 90% of them appearing once. What was sequenced was peripheral blood. The receptors here all came from a human donor in a cohort sampled during active COVID-19.

The chain joins TRBV6-2 or TRBV6-3 to TRBJ2-1; D is perhaps TRBD2 (5 bases). CDR1 and CDR2 (germline): MNHEY, SVGEGT. CDR3 length: 17 residues. Between the trimmed V and J ends, which lost 0 bases and 6 bases, there was a span of 18 bases. The CDR3 nucleotides read TGTGCCAGCAGTTACTCGAGGGTGGGGTGGCCCCCCAATGAGCAGTTCTTC. Translation gives CASSYSRVGWPPNEQFF.

The chain combines TRBV7-2 with TRBJ2-5, with 7 bases matching TRBD2. Looked up from germline, CDR1 is SGHTA and CDR2 is FQGNSA. Germline trimming cut 3 bases from V and 9 bases from J; bases unmatched to any gene: 10. This CDR3 region has 14 residues. The CDR3 is CASSLLGGARAQYF. The CDR3 DNA reads TGTGCCAGCAGCTTGCTGGGAGGGGCGAGGGCCCAGTACTTC. Variable domain in full (rest from reference TRBV7-2 and TRBJ2-5): GAGVSQSPSNKVTEKGKDVELRCDPISGHTALYWYRQSLGQGLEFLIYFQGNSAPDKSGLPSDRFSAERTGGSVSTLTIQRTQQEDSAVYLCASSLLGGARAQYFGPGTRLLVL.

The CDR3 reads CASSRDILYGYTF. CDR3 sequence (DNA): TGTGCCAGCAGCAGGGACATCCTATATGGCTACACCTTC. The chain has TRBV6-5 and TRBJ1-2, with a tentative D call TRBD1 (6 bases). V was clipped by 6 bases and J by 5 bases, with 13 bases between them. The germline CDR1 and CDR2 sequences are MNHEY and SVGAGI. This CDR3 is 13 amino acids long.

The chain combines TRBV5-1 with TRBJ2-2, with a weak D call TRBD1 (6 bases). The CDR3 has 15 residues. CDR1 is SGHRS and CDR2 is YFSETQ in the germline V gene. Trimming cost V 3 bases and J 6 bases, with 15 bases left between them. The CDR3 bases are TGCGCCAGCAGCTGGGATCCAGGGGTTCCCGGGGAGCTGTTTTTT. Its translation is CASSWDPGVPGELFF.

The rearrangement links TRBV28 to TRBJ2-7; D is uncertain. Trimming left V 6 bases short and J 3 bases short, with 9 bases between. Germline V gene lookup returns CDR1 MDHEN and CDR2 SYDVKM. This CDR3 is 12 amino acids long. The CDR3 coding sequence is TGTGCCAGCAGCTCCGGTGACTACGAGCAGTACTTC. Its translation: CASSSGDYEQYF.

V gene TRBV7-2 combines with J gene TRBJ2-7; D gene unclear. V was pared by 7 bases and J by 4 bases, with 17 bases between. This CDR3 comprises 14 residues. Germline values: CDR1 SGHTA, CDR2 FQGNSA. CDR3 loop: CASTFEPGHYEQYF. CDR3 in DNA: TGTGCCAGCACCTTCGAACCTGGGCATTACGAGCAGTACTTC.

The chain uses TRBV5-6 and TRBJ2-5; 11 bases match TRBD2. The ends lost 3 bases at V and 3 bases at J; junction bases unmatched: 1. The CDR3 runs to 14 residues. Germline-derived CDR1 and CDR2 are SGHDT and YYEEEE. The CDR3 sequence is CASSSLAGEETQYF. CDR3 coding DNA: TGTGCCAGCAGCTCACTAGCGGGGGAAGAGACCCAGTACTTC.

This clone was seen more than once but under ten times. The chain joins TRBV7-2 to TRBJ1-6; 8 nucleotides match TRBD1. The V and J ends lost 1 base and 14 bases, in that order; junction bases with no gene match: 4. There are 13 residues in the CDR3. The germline V gene has CDR1 SGHTA and CDR2 FQGNSA. CDR3 in amino acids: CASSLDRDRSLHF. The CDR3 DNA sequence: TGTGCCAGCAGCTTAGACCGGGACAGGTCCCTCCACTTT.

This clone was counted a single time. The chain links TRBV19 to TRBJ1-2; the D gene is possibly TRBD1 (5 bases). With 3 bases removed from V and 6 bases from J, the gap between germline ends came to 8 bases. The CDR3 runs to 12 residues. The germline CDR1 and CDR2 sequences are LNHDA and SQIVND (reference sequence). The CDR3 DNA reads TGTGCCAGTAGTATCATAGGGGATGGCTACACCTTC. This codes for CASSIIGDGYTF.

This clone was observed a single time. The chain joins TRBV28 to TRBJ2-5; 7 positions match TRBD2. The length of the CDR3 is 15 residues. Trimming took 4 bases from V and 5 from J; bases not matched to a gene: 10. The germline gives CDR1 MDHEN, CDR2 SYDVKM. CDR3 sequence reads: CASSSVFGEGETQYF. The CDR3 nucleotides read TGTGCCAGCAGTTCCGTATTTGGGGAGGGGGAGACCCAGTACTTC. The whole variable domain, remainder taken from reference TRBV28 and TRBJ2-5, is DVKVTQSSRYLVKRTGEKVFLECVQDMDHENMFWYRQDPGLGLRLIYFSYDVKMKEKGDIPEGYSVSREKKERFSLILESASTNQTSMYLCASSSVFGEGETQYFGPGTRLLVL.

The gene calls are TRBV14 and TRBJ2-3; D is perhaps TRBD2 (6 bases). The ends were cut back, 0 bases at V and 0 bases at J, with 16 bases in the middle. Germline loops: CDR1 SGHDN, CDR2 FVKESK. CDR3 length equals 18 residues. The CDR3 DNA sequence: TGTGCCAGCAGCCAAGAAGATGTGGGAGGACTTAGCACAGATACGCAGTATTTT. Translating gives CASSQEDVGGLSTDTQYF. Complete variable domain (other parts from reference TRBV14 and TRBJ2-3): EAGVTQFPSHSVIEKGQTVTLRCDPISGHDNLYWYRRVMGKEIKFLLHFVKESKQDESGMPNNRFLAERTGGTYSTLKVQPAELEDSGVYFCASSQEDVGGLSTDTQYFGPGTRLTVL.

The chain combines TRBV25-1 with TRBJ1-6; D is unclear. V was trimmed by 0 bases and J by 7 bases, leaving 10 bases between them. Germline CDR1 MGHDK, CDR2 SYGVNS. The length of the CDR3 is 15 residues. CDR3 in DNA: TGTGCCAGCAGTGAATATGACGGAGGGAATTCACCCCTCCACTTT. It encodes CASSEYDGGNSPLHF.

The chain employs TRBV5-5 and TRBJ1-1; 8 bases map to TRBD1. CDR1 is SGHKS, CDR2 YYEKEE, per germline (reference sequence). The length of the CDR3 is 13 residues. V was pared by 5 bases and J by 3 bases, with 3 bases of the junction left unmatched. CDR3 bases: TGTGCCAGCAGTTCACAGGGGGACACTGAAGCTTTCTTT. As protein: CASSSQGDTEAFF.

The chain combines TRBV6-4 with TRBJ2-5, with TRBD1 as a possible D gene (6 bases). This CDR3 has 15 residues. Trimming stripped 8 bases from V and 2 bases from J, with 18 bases between. Germline V CDR1 and CDR2: MRHNA, SNTAGT. In nucleotides, the CDR3 is TGTGCCAGCGCTTGGAGTTCGGACAGTCAAGAGACCCAGTACTTC. It is translated as CASAWSSDSQETQYF.

This sequence joins TRBV5-1 and TRBJ2-5, with D maybe TRBD1 (5 bases). With 3 bases removed from V and 3 bases from J, the gap between germline ends came to 12 bases. The germline CDR1 and CDR2 sequences are SGHRS and YFSETQ. CDR3 length: 14 residues. The CDR3, as DNA: TGCGCCAGCAGCTCTCAGGGCGGCAAAGAGACCCAGTACTTC. Encoded protein: CASSSQGGKETQYF.

The V and J genes are TRBV21-1 and TRBJ2-1; no check of the table's D call, TRBD1, against the DNA was made. TRBV21-1 constitutes a pseudogene. The CDR3 totals 16 residues. The CDR3 DNA follows: TGTGCCAGCAGCCCCCGATACAGGGCCATTTACAATGAGCAGTTCTTC. Encoded protein: CASSPRYRAIYNEQFF.

This chain joins TRBV11-2 and TRBJ2-5, with D hard to call. Germline CDR1 and CDR2: SGHAT and FQNNGV. The CDR3 totals 15 residues. Trimming left V 4 bases short and J 3 bases short, with 15 bases between. In DNA, the CDR3 is TGTGCCAGCAGCTCCTCCTCGTCGCGGAAAGAGACCCAGTACTTC. This translates into CASSSSSSRKETQYF. The whole variable domain, filled in from reference TRBV11-2 and TRBJ2-5, reads EAGVAQSPRYKIIEKRQSVAFWCNPISGHATLYWYQQILGQGPKLLIQFQNNGVVDDSQLPKDRFSAERLKGVDSTLKIQPAKLEDSAVYLCASSSSSSRKETQYFGPGTRLLVL.

The J gene is TRBJ2-3, the V gene TRBV27; tentative D call: TRBD2 (6 bases). This CDR3 has 17 amino acids. Trimming took 6 bases from V and 0 from J, leaving 19 bases between them. Germline CDR1 is MNHEY and CDR2 is SMNVEV (reference sequence). The CDR3 spells CASSPSGGRLSTDTQYF. The CDR3, as DNA: TGTGCCAGCAGCCCTTCAGGAGGGCGCCTTAGCACAGATACGCAGTATTTT.

V and J are TRBV6-2 or TRBV6-3 and TRBJ1-1, with 7 nucleotides matching TRBD1. The CDR3 loop spans 14 amino acids. The germline gives CDR1 MNHEY, CDR2 SVGEGT. V was clipped by 6 bases and J by 5 bases; unmatched bases: 9. The CDR3 reads CASSRAKGATEAFF. CDR3 DNA sequence: TGTGCCAGCAGCCGAGCAAAGGGGGCGACTGAAGCTTTCTTT.

This clone is a singleton in its sample. The rearrangement uses TRBV7-9 and TRBJ1-3; D gene uncertain. There are 16 residues in the CDR3. Germline values: CDR1 SEHNR, CDR2 FQNEAQ (reference sequence). V shed 0 bases and J shed 0 bases, with 9 bases lying between them. Here the CDR3 DNA reads TGTGCCAGCAGCTTAGCGGGCCCAACCTCTGGAAACACCATATATTTT. Its translation is CASSLAGPTSGNTIYF.

The V and J genes are TRBV30 and TRBJ2-3, with 7 bases aligning to TRBD2. The V and J ends lost 4 bases and 5 bases, in that order; junction bases with no gene match: 9. The CDR3 is 14 amino acids. Germline V gives CDR1 GTSNPN, CDR2 SVGIG (reference sequence). The CDR3 DNA reads TGTGCCTGGACGGATGGGGGGGTCCAAGATACGCAGTATTTT. Protein sequence: CAWTDGGVQDTQYF.

The chain has TRBV4-2 and TRBJ2-2; D gene uncertain. The CDR3 is made up of 12 amino acids. The germline V gene has CDR1 LGHNA and CDR2 YNFKEQ. V was shortened by 4 bases and J by 8 bases, with 8 bases between the two germline ends. The CDR3 DNA is TGTGCCAGCAGCCTGACTGGGGGGGAGCTGTTTTTT. As protein: CASSLTGGELFF.